Sequencing of this TCR beta chain was carried out in a study of blood T cell repertoires in COVID-19. Study summary: Whether acute or convalescent, the COVID-19 samples came from the United States, Italy and Spain. Sample material is recorded as cDNA or gDNA derived from T cells, B-cell-depleted T cells, or PBMCs.

In the authors' methods: Quantification of nucleated cells was approximated via reference gene primer amplification. Generated by immunoSEQ multiplex PCR, the TCRdb table keeps only in-frame clones and is missing some. The V and J calls and the clone size are those of that table, but D and trimming were determined from the DNA. The table has around 270,000 clones, around 89% seen once. Per germline, CDR1 LNHDA and CDR2 SQIVND (reference sequence). The V segment lost 2 bases and the J segment 2 bases; nucleotides outside the gene matches: 4. CDR3 length: 16 amino acids. The sample comprised peripheral blood. The chain joins TRBV19 to TRBJ2-1; 9 bases line up with TRBD1. This TCR was recovered from a man in his thirties or forties with acute or convalescent COVID-19. Here the CDR3 DNA reads TGTGCCAGTAGTATATTTGGGACAGGGACCTACAATGAGCAGTTCTTC. This codes for CASSIFGTGTYNEQFF. Filled out from reference TRBV19 and TRBJ2-1, the complete variable domain reads DGGITQSPKYLFRKEGQNVTLSCEQNLNHDAMYWYRQDPGQGLRLIYYSQIVNDFQKGDIAEGYSVSREKKESFPLTVTSAQKNPTAFYLCASSIFGTGTYNEQFFGPGTRLTVL.